This entry features one TCR beta chain sequence. As yet, its antigen is unknown. This record comes from a study of T cell responses to AZD1222 COVID-19 vaccine. Study findings and constraints: The donor cohort was predominantly white British with a female majority, and clonal diversity may have been underestimated.

Analyses pooled second doses at about 4 or about 12 weeks. Some clones are missing from TCRdb's copy, which holds only in-frame ones; the method was immunoSEQ multiplex PCR. The sample consists of fewer than 110,000 clones, around 87% of them appearing once. The CDR3 sequence is 15 residues long. Per the germline V gene, CDR1 is LNHDA and CDR2 is SQIVND (reference sequence). Trimming cost V 0 bases and J 1 base, with 9 bases left between them. The chain has TRBV19 and TRBJ1-1; no definite D call. This receptor was taken from an adult who received the AZD1222 COVID-19 vaccine. Specimen: peripheral blood, collected 28 days after the second AZD1222 dose. The CDR3 spells CASSIDPRENTEAFF. The CDR3 DNA reads as TGTGCCAGTAGTATAGATCCGAGGGAGAACACTGAAGCTTTCTTT.